Given below is one T cell receptor (beta chain) in context. The antigen is not known. The data were obtained in a study of T cell responses to AZD1222 COVID-19 vaccine. Study results and caveats: Sampling captured repertoires only after the peak T cell response.

TCRdb keeps only in-frame clones here, not all; method: immunoSEQ multiplex PCR. The data show about 94,000 clones, 90% seen once. This CDR3 contains 16 residues. From germline, CDR1 is PRHDT and CDR2 FYEKMQ (reference sequence). Trimming cost V 5 bases and J 2 bases, with 18 bases left between them. The material sequenced was peripheral blood, taken on day 0 of AZD1222 vaccination. This sequence joins TRBV13 and TRBJ1-1; the D is unclear. The sequence derives from an adult in good health. Written as DNA, the CDR3 is TGTGCCAGCAGCCCAAGGTTCGCGGTTGGTAACACTGAAGCTTTCTTT. Its protein product is CASSPRFAVGNTEAFF.